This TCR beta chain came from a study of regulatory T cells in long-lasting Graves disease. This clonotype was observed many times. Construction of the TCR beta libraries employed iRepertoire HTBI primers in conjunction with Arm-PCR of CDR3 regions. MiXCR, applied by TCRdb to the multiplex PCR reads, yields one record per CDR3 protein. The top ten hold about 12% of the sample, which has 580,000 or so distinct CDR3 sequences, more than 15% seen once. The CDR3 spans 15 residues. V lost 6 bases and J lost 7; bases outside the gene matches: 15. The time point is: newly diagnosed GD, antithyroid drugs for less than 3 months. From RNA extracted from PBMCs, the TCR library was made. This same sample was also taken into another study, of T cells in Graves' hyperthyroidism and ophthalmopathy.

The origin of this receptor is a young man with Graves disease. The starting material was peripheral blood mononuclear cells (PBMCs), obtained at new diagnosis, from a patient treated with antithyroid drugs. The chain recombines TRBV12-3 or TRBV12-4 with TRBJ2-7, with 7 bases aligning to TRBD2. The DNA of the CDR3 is TGTGCCAGCAGCGGTTGGCAGGGAGGGGTTTCGGAGCAGTACTTC. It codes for CASSGWQGGVSEQYF.